This TCR beta chain was recovered during a study of cytomegalovirus exposure and HLA in healthy donors. Findings and limits, study-wide: V- and J-gene trimming of TCR beta was linked (in a later analysis) to a missense DCLRE1C variant. Accurate HLA-A and HLA-B prediction from TCR beta sequences was reported for most subjects.

PCR primers comprised 60 Vbeta and 13 Jbeta primers. Using immunoSEQ multiplex PCR, the repertoire was profiled, and TCRdb retains in-frame clones only, with some absent. The profile covers about 130,000 clones, with approximately 78% appearing a single time and roughly 3% taken by the ten largest. Remarks on this clone: Its specificity is unknown. Relative to the germline gene, one junction end is altered; a read error may explain this.

Germline values: CDR1 SEHNR, CDR2 FQNEAQ (reference sequence). The CDR3 has 13 residues. The specimen sequenced was PBMCs. This TCR was recovered from a human donor in good health. The V gene is TRBV7-9, the J gene TRBJ1-1, with D possibly being TRBD1 (6 bases). The CDR3: CSSSLQGNTEAFF. In nucleotides, the CDR3 is TGTTCCAGCAGTCTACAGGGGAACACTGAAGCTTTCTTT. Using reference TRBV7-9 and TRBJ1-1 for the parts outside the CDR3, the full variable domain is DTGVSQNPRHKITKRGQNVTFRCDPISEHNRLYWYRQTLGQGPEFLTYFQNEAQLEKSRLLSDRFSAERPKGSFSTLEIQRTEQGDSAMYLCSSSLQGNTEAFFGQGTRLTVV.